This passage covers 11 T cell receptor beta chains from one sample sequenced in a study of Graves' ophthalmopathy and Graves' hyperthyroidism. RNA transcripts were the source from which TCR beta CDR3 regions were amplified. Amplification began with first-round RT-PCR using HTBI primers, then second-round multiplex PCR was performed. MiXCR, run by TCRdb on the multiplex PCR reads, gives a single entry per CDR3 protein. Of roughly 1.1 million distinct CDR3 sequences listed, 36% are singletons. Sequencing input: peripheral blood or thyroid tissue (not recorded which). All receptors derive from an adult man with Graves' hyperthyroidism.

Many counts were recorded for this clonotype. J is TRBJ1-6 and V is TRBV7-3; TRBD1 might be the D (5 bases). The germline V gene has CDR1 SGHTA and CDR2 FQGTGA. The CDR3 is made up of 15 amino acids. V lost 3 bases and J 7 bases, leaving 13 bases between the germline ends. The CDR3 sequence: CASSLLRGLNSPLHF. In nucleotides, the CDR3 is TGTGCCAGCAGCTTGCTGAGGGGTTTGAATTCACCCCTCCACTTT.

CDR3 sequence: CASSRLGTAEQELFF. In DNA form, the CDR3 reads TGCGCCAGCAGCCGACTTGGGACTGCGGAACAGGAGCTGTTTTTT. The V gene is TRBV4-3, the J gene TRBJ2-2, with TRBD2 as a possible D gene (6 bases). CDR3 length: 15 amino acids. The germline gives CDR1 LGHNA, CDR2 YSLEER. Trimming cost V 4 bases and J 10 bases, with 19 bases left between them.

This clonotype has at least ten counts. The chain has TRBV9 and TRBJ2-7; D is tentatively TRBD1 or TRBD2 (6 bases each). Per germline, CDR1 SGDLS and CDR2 YYNGEE. V gave up 0 bases and J gave up 6 bases, with 16 bases separating them. The CDR3 is made up of 15 amino acids. The DNA of the CDR3 is TGTGCCAGCAGCGTAGAGGGGGGTCCTTACGGCGAGCAGTACTTC. It translates to CASSVEGGPYGEQYF.

This clonotype was counted at least ten times. The gene calls are TRBV7-8 and TRBJ2-5; D remains ambiguous. Trimming pared 0 bases from V and 0 bases from J, leaving 14 bases between. Germline CDR1 reads SGHVS; CDR2 reads FQNEAQ. The CDR3 covers 17 residues. The CDR3, as DNA: TGTGCCAGCAGCTTAGCGCTTCAGACCCTAGACCAAGAGACCCAGTACTTC. Encoded protein: CASSLALQTLDQETQYF.

This clonotype was counted only a few times. V and J are TRBV20-1 and TRBJ2-2; TRBD2 matches 9 bases. V lost 3 bases to trimming and J lost 6 bases; unmatched junction nucleotides: 11. Germline CDR1 and CDR2: DFQATT and SNEGSKA (reference sequence). The CDR3 length is 16 residues. In DNA form, the CDR3 reads TGCAGTGCTAGGCAGATGGCGGGGGGGCTACCCGGGGAGCTGTTTTTT. Protein sequence: CSARQMAGGLPGELFF.

This clonotype was seen ten or more times. This sequence joins TRBV19 and TRBJ1-3; possibly TRBD1 for D (6 bases). Germline values: CDR1 LNHDA, CDR2 SQIVND (reference sequence). V lost 8 bases and J 2 bases, leaving 16 bases between the germline ends. The CDR3 spans 15 residues. CDR3 region: CASDTGRTPGNTIYF. The CDR3 nucleotides read TGTGCCAGTGATACAGGGCGTACACCTGGAAACACCATATATTTT.

In its sample, this clonotype was seen many times. V and J are TRBV19 and TRBJ1-1; D gene unclear. Per germline, CDR1 LNHDA and CDR2 SQIVND (reference sequence). This CDR3 comprises 13 residues. The V gene lost 4 bases and the J gene lost 2 bases, with 8 bases spanning the gap. The CDR3 protein is CASSTHGNTEAFF. CDR3 nucleotides: TGTGCCAGTAGTACTCACGGTAACACTGAAGCTTTCTTT.

This clonotype has a handful of counts. The rearrangement links TRBV3-1 to TRBJ1-2; no clear D gene. The ends were cut back, 1 base at V and 4 bases at J, with 7 bases in the middle. Germline-derived CDR1 and CDR2 are LGHDT and YNNKEL (reference sequence). CDR3 length: 13 residues. This CDR3 reads CASSQVSSYGYTF. The CDR3 coding sequence is TGTGCCAGCAGCCAAGTTTCCTCCTATGGCTACACCTTC.

CDR3 residues: CASSEMGQGANYGYTF. CDR3 bases: TGTGCCAGCAGTGAAATGGGACAGGGGGCTAACTATGGCTACACCTTC. V gene TRBV25-1 combines with J gene TRBJ1-2; 11 bases align to TRBD1. V shed 2 bases, J shed 0 bases, and the junction held 2 bases outside the gene matches. Germline V gives CDR1 MGHDK, CDR2 SYGVNS. The CDR3 loop spans 16 amino acids.

This clonotype was observed at least ten times. The rearrangement uses TRBV10-3 and TRBJ2-5, with 13 bases aligning to TRBD2. There are 15 residues in the CDR3. Trimming took 6 bases from V and 2 from J; bases not matched to a gene: 3. CDR1 ENHRY and CDR2 SYGVKD come from the germline V gene. This CDR3 is CAIRGGLAGQETQYF. DNA for the CDR3: TGTGCCATCAGGGGGGGACTAGCGGGGCAAGAGACCCAGTACTTC.

The chain has TRBV5-4 and TRBJ2-7; 7 nucleotides agree with TRBD1. CDR3 length: 15 residues. Germline assignment: CDR1 SGHNT and CDR2 YYREEE (reference sequence). The V and J ends lost 0 bases and 3 bases, in that order; junction bases with no gene match: 6. The CDR3 reads CASSLEGARYYEQYF. In DNA form, the CDR3 reads TGTGCCAGCAGCTTGGAGGGGGCGAGATACTACGAGCAGTACTTC.